What follows is one TCR beta chain and its context. This CDR3 has 15 amino acids. Trimming removed 3 bases at V and 7 bases at J, with 20 bases between. Looked up from germline, CDR1 is SGHDT and CDR2 is YYEEEE. Profiled with immunoSEQ multiplex PCR; TCRdb holds only in-frame clones, not every one. The table records 140,000 to 150,000 clones, 70% to 90% of them present only once. The sample originates from a study of blood T cell repertoires in COVID-19. The sample consisted of PBMCs or T cells enriched from blood (not recorded which). V is TRBV5-6 and J is TRBJ2-7; tentative D call: TRBD1 (5 bases). The receptor was isolated from a woman in her twenties or thirties with acute COVID-19. The CDR3 region has the DNA TGTGCCAGCAGCTCCGTTGGGGCCTCCACCCTGGAGCAGTACTTC. Its translation: CASSSVGASTLEQYF.